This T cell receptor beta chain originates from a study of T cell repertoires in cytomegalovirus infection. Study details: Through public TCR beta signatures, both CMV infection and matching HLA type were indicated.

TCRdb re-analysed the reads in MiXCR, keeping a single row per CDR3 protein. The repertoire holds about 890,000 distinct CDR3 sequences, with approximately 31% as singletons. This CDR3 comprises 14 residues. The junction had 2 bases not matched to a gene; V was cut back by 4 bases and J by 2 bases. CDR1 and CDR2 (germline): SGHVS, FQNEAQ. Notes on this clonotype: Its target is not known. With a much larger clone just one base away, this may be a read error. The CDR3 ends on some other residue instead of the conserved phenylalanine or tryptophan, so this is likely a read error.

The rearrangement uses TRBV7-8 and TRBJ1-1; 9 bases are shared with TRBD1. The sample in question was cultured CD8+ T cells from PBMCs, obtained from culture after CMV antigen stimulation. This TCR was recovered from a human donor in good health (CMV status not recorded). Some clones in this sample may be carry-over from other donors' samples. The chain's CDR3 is CASSWTGANTEAFL. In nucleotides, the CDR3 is TGTGCCAGCAGCTGGACAGGGGCTAACACTGAAGCTTTCCTT.